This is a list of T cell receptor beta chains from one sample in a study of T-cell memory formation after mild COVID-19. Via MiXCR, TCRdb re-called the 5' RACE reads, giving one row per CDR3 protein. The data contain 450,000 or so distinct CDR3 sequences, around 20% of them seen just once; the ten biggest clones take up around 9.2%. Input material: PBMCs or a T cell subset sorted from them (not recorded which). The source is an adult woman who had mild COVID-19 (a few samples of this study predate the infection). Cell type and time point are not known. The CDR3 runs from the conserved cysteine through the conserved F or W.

CDR3 protein: CASSLGTVLYEQYF
V gene: TRBV4-1

CDR3 protein: CATMGPSYNEQFF
V gene: TRBV24-1

CDR3 protein: CASSSWDRRNLGNTIYF
V gene: TRBV7-9

CDR3 protein: CASSLGAPSGNTIYF
V gene: TRBV13

CDR3 protein: CASSQNRGPDTQYF
V gene: TRBV4-3

CDR3 protein: CASSLRGSAGYTF
V gene: TRBV7-3

CDR3 protein: CAIGTPYEQYF
V gene: TRBV12-3/TRBV12-4

CDR3 protein: CASSLRASGSDTQYF
V gene: TRBV5-1

CDR3 protein: CASSFGTLNVLTF
V gene: TRBV5-6

CDR3 protein: CSVRTGREKLFF
V gene: TRBV29-1

CDR3 protein: CASSRGTGKGSPLHF
V gene: TRBV6-5

CDR3 protein: CSARANQHRQGWAEAFF
V gene: TRBV20-1

CDR3 protein: CASSRTSGDYEQYF
V gene: TRBV3-1

CDR3 protein: CATSSGFENTIYF
V gene: TRBV15

CDR3 protein: CASGFSENEQFF
V gene: TRBV12-5

CDR3 protein: CAWSVLVGTDTQYF
V gene: TRBV30

CDR3 protein: CASSLVSGELFF
V gene: TRBV12-3/TRBV12-4

CDR3 protein: CASSSTSNTQYF
V gene: TRBV5-1

CDR3 protein: CAISEKESTNEQFF
V gene: TRBV10-3